Detailed here is one TCR beta chain. Its antigen remains unidentified. No qualities accompany the bases; no much larger clone lies one base away. This sample is drawn from a study of type 1 regulatory T cells (dated by TCRdb to about 2021). A note on the overall study: The study characterized an in vitro protocol that generated a Tr1-enriched, alloantigen-specific CD4 T cell product named T-allo10. T-allo10 was under clinical evaluation in patients with hematological malignancies receiving allogeneic hematopoietic stem cell transplantation.

T-allo10 cells derived from donors were reported to be host alloantigen-specific and anergic, and to suppress in an alloantigen-specific manner. TCRdb shows the sequencer as Illumina MiSeq. TCRdb ran its own pipeline on the public reads, namely fastp trimming at Q25 and MiXCR clone calling, and kept in-frame beta chains. Every entry covers one CDR3 protein and lists the most common genes and DNA from its rows. For this sample there are about 74,000 distinct CDR3 sequences; approximately 64% appear just once. 7.6% of the sample is held by the ten biggest clonotypes. Trimming costs V 6 bases and J 0 bases, and their ends lie 18 bases apart. CDR1 and CDR2 were assigned from the germline V gene as MDHEN and SYDVKM. The cysteine opens and the phenylalanine closes a CDR3 of 18 amino acids. CDR3 DNA only is kept here, 54 bases in frame from base 1.

Specimen: cultured T cells, either the whole culture or a sorted T cell fraction (not recorded which). The cell subset or site label here, explained by the study, means: Tr1-enriched cell product generated in vitro against host alloantigens. The chain links TRBV28 with TRBJ2-6; TRBD1 is a possible D gene, resting on 6 matching bases. The clonotype comes from a human donor in good health. The DNA sequence is as follows: TGTGCCAGCAGCGTTACAGGGAGAGCCCTCTCTGGGGCCAACGTCCTGACTTTC. Translated, it reads CASSVTGRALSGANVLTF.